These T cell receptor beta chains were read from a single sample in a study of blood T cell repertoires in COVID-19. Profiling relied on immunoSEQ multiplex PCR, and the TCRdb table lists in-frame clones only, not all of them. In the table there are under 250,000 clones, 80% to 95% of which are singletons. Material: peripheral blood. These receptors were obtained from a man in his fifties or sixties with COVID-19, enrolled during active disease. The CDR3 runs from the conserved cysteine through the conserved F or W. D genes are given only for firm matches. Some rows mark clone size as missing; the rest say once, few, many or name a class of expanded clone.

TRBV19	-	-	TRBJ2-3	CASRAQTDTQYF	TGTGCCAGTAGGGCCCAGACAGATACGCAGTATTTT
TRBV3-1/TRBV3-2	TRBD2	-	TRBJ2-1	CASSQRGSGGSSYNEQFF	TGTGCCAGCAGCCAAAGGGGAAGCGGGGGGAGCTCCTACAATGAGCAGTTCTTC
TRBV6-6	TRBD1	-	TRBJ1-2	CATKRGGQGIYGYTF	TGTGCCACCAAAAGGGGTGGACAGGGCATCTATGGCTACACCTTC
TRBV14	TRBD1	-	TRBJ1-2	CASSQGLSGTGRYGYTF	TGTGCCAGCAGCCAAGGTCTATCCGGGACAGGGCGATATGGCTACACCTTC
TRBV2	-	once	TRBJ1-1	CASSEMWSGTEAFF	TGTGCCAGCAGTGAGATGTGGAGCGGAACTGAAGCTTTCTTT
TRBV28	TRBD1	-	TRBJ2-4	CASSHNRGPGNIQYF	TGTGCCAGCAGTCACAACAGGGGGCCGGGGAACATTCAGTACTTC
TRBV9	TRBD1	-	TRBJ1-5	CASSDSGGEGQPQHF	TGTGCCAGCAGCGATTCAGGGGGCGAGGGGCAGCCCCAGCATTTT
TRBV19	TRBD1	-	TRBJ1-2	CASSPGTTGWYGYTF	TGTGCCAGTAGTCCCGGAACGACAGGGTGGTATGGCTACACCTTC
TRBV27	TRBD1	-	TRBJ2-7	CASSLTLSSGTGPTARQYF	TGTGCCAGCAGTTTAACCTTATCTTCCGGGACAGGCCCCACCGCCAGACAGTACTTC
TRBV29-1	TRBD1	-	TRBJ1-2	CSVEHGDRGRTYGYTF	TGCAGCGTTGAACACGGAGACAGGGGGCGTACCTATGGCTACACCTTC